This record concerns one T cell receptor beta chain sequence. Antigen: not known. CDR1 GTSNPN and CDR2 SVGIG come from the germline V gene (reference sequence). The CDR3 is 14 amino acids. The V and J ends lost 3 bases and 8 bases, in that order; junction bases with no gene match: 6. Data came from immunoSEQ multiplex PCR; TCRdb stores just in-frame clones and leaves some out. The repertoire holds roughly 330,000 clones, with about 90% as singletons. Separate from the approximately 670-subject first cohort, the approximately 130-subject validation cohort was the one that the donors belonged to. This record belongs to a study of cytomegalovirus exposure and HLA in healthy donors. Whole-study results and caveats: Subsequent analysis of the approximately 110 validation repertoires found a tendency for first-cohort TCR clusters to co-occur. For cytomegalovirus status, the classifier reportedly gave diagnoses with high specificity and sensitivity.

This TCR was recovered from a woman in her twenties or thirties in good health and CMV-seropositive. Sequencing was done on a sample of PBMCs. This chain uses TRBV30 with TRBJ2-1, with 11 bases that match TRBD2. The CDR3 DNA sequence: TGTGCCTGGAGGCTAGCGGGGGGTGGGGATGAGCAGTTCTTC. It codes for CAWRLAGGGDEQFF. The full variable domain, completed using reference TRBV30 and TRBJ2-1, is SQTIHQWPATLVQPVGSPLSLECTVEGTSNPNLYWYRQAAGRGLQLLFYSVGIGQISSEVPQNLSASRPQDRQFILSSKKLLLSDSGFYLCAWRLAGGGDEQFFGPGTRLTVL.